The clone carrying this T cell receptor (beta chain) was observed a handful of times. This CDR3 is 13 amino acids long. Losses at the gene ends were 3 bases for V and 4 bases for J; bases not matched to a gene: 5. The germline gives CDR1 GTSNPN, CDR2 SVGIG (reference sequence). PCR employed 60 Vbeta and 13 Jbeta primers. TCRdb's copy holds only in-frame clones and misses some; the assay was immunoSEQ multiplex PCR. The sample has about 140,000 clones; 79% are singletons. These data belong to a study of cytomegalovirus exposure and HLA in healthy donors. The chain uses TRBV30 and TRBJ1-1, with TRBD1 matching over 7 bases. The origin of this receptor is a female donor in good health and CMV-seronegative. Sequencing was carried out using PBMCs. In DNA form, the CDR3 reads TGTGCCTGGAGCTGGACAGGTCCCACTGAAGCTTTCTTT. Translated: CAWSWTGPTEAFF.